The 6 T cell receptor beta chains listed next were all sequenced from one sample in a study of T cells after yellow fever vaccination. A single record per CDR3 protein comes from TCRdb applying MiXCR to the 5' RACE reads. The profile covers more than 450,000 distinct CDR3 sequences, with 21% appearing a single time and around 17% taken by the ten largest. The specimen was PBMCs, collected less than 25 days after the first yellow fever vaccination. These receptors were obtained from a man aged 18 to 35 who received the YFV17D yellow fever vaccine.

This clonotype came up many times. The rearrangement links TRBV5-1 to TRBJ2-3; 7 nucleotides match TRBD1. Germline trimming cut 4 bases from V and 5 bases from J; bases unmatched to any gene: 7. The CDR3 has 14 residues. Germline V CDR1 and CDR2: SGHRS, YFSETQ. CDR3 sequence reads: CASSLGQPGDTQYF. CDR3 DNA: TGCGCCAGCAGCCTGGGACAGCCGGGAGATACGCAGTATTTT.

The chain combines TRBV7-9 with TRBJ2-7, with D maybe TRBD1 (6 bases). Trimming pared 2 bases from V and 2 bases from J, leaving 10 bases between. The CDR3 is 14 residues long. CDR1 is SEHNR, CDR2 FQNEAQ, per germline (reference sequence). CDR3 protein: CASSLQGTTYEQYF. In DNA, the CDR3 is TGTGCCAGCAGCTTACAGGGGACCACCTACGAGCAGTACTTC.

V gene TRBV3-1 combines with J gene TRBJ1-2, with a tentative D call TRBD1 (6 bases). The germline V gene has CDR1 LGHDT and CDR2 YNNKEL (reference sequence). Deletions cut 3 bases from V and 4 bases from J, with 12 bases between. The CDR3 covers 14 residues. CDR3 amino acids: CASSHLQGSYGYTF. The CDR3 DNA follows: TGTGCCAGCAGCCACCTACAGGGTAGCTATGGCTACACCTTC.

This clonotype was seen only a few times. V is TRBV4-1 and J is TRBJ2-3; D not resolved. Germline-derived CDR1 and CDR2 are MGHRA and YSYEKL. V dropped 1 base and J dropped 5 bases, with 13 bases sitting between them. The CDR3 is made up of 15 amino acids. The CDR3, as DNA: TGCGCCAGCAGCCAAGGAAGGGTCTTTCTAGATACGCAGTATTTT. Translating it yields CASSQGRVFLDTQYF.

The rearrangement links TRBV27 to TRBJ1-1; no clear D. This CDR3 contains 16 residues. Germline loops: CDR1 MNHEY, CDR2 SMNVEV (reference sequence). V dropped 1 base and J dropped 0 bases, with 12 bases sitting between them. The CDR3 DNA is TGTGCCAGCAGTTTATTTACGGATCCAGTGAACACTGAAGCTTTCTTT. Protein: CASSLFTDPVNTEAFF.

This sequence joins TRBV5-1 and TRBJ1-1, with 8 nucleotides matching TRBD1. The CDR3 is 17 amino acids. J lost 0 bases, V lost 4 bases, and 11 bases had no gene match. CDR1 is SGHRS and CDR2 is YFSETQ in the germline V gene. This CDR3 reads CASSAIPGGGLNTEAFF. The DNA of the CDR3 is TGCGCCAGCAGCGCGATACCAGGGGGCGGGTTGAACACTGAAGCTTTCTTT. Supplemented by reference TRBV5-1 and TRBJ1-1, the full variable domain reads KAGVTQTPRYLIKTRGQQVTLSCSPISGHRSVSWYQQTPGQGLQFLFEYFSETQRNKGNFPGRFSGRQFSNSRSEMNVSTLELGDSALYLCASSAIPGGGLNTEAFFGQGTRLTVV.